These T cell receptor beta chains were read from a single sample in a study of cytomegalovirus exposure and HLA in healthy donors. Produced via immunoSEQ multiplex PCR; TCRdb's table is partial and in-frame only. The data show 130,000 to 150,000 clones, with 75% to 80% seen just once and 3% held by the top ten. Specimen: PBMCs. The source of these receptors is a man aged 35-49 years in good health and CMV-seropositive. The CDR3 runs from the conserved cysteine through the conserved F or W. A D gene is named only where the DNA matches it firmly. The size of a clone is reported for some rows only, either as once, few or many, or as a class for expanded clones.

>TRBJ2-4|NA|NA|TRBV7-9
CASSLVGRLNIQYF
TGTGCCAGCAGCTTAGTCGGCAGGCTAAACATTCAGTACTTC
>TRBJ2-5|NA|TRBD2|TRBV27
CASSPRTSGRAEETQYF
TGTGCCAGCAGTCCCCGGACTAGCGGGAGGGCCGAGGAGACCCAGTACTTC
>TRBJ1-1|NA|NA|TRBV5-3
CARREDPGQRAITF
TGTGCCAGAAGGGAGGATCCGGGACAAAGAGCAATAACCTTT
>TRBJ2-1|NA|TRBD2|TRBV2
CASRGLSGGSYNEQFF
TGTGCCAGCAGGGGCCTTAGCGGGGGCTCCTACAATGAGCAGTTCTTC
>TRBJ2-7|NA|TRBD2|TRBV11-2
CASSLELAGGGEQYF
TGTGCCAGCAGCTTAGAACTAGCGGGAGGCGGCGAGCAGTACTTC
>TRBJ2-2|NA|NA|TRBV7-9
CSSSLVMSGELFF
TGTTCCAGCAGCTTAGTTATGTCTGGGGAGCTGTTTTTT
>TRBJ2-7|NA|TRBD2|TRBV29-1
CSVAGASGSSHEQYF
TGCAGCGTTGCTGGGGCTAGCGGGAGTTCCCACGAGCAGTACTTC
>TRBJ2-7|NA|NA|TRBV7-8
CASSSDSTTYEQYF
TGTGCCAGCAGCTCAGACAGTACTACCTACGAGCAGTACTTC
>TRBJ2-1|NA|NA|TRBV4-1
CASSLTGGYNEQFF
TGCGCCAGCAGCCTGACAGGAGGTTACAATGAGCAGTTCTTC
>TRBJ2-3|NA|NA|TRBV5-1
CASRNRRTGNTDTQYF
TGCGCCAGCAGGAACCGAAGGACGGGGAACACAGATACGCAGTATTTT
>TRBJ1-1|NA|NA|TRBV5-1
CASSFKGDTEAFF
TGCGCCAGCAGCTTCAAGGGAGATACTGAAGCTTTCTTT
>TRBJ2-7|NA|NA|TRBV23-1
CASSQSLSYEQYF
TGCGCCAGCAGTCAATCTCTGAGTTACGAGCAGTACTTC
>TRBJ1-5|NA|NA|TRBV6-1
CASSEIPNGGQPQHF
TGTGCCAGCAGTGAAATCCCGAACGGAGGTCAGCCCCAGCATTTT
>TRBJ2-3|NA|TRBD1|TRBV9
CASSVAIGTANTRDTQYF
TGTGCCAGCAGCGTAGCAATTGGGACAGCGAATACTCGAGATACGCAGTATTTT
>TRBJ2-1|NA|TRBD1|TRBV19
CASSRSGTGNNEQFF
TGTGCCAGTAGTAGAAGCGGGACAGGGAACAATGAGCAGTTCTTC
>TRBJ2-4|NA|TRBD2|TRBV7-9
CASSQGLGNIQYF
TGTGCCAGCAGCCAAGGACTAGGGAACATTCAGTACTTC
>TRBJ2-5|NA|NA|TRBV19
CASSNQREETQYF
TGTGCCAGTAGTAATCAGCGGGAAGAGACCCAGTACTTC
>TRBJ1-1|NA|TRBD1|TRBV2
CASSVETGGTEAFF
TGTGCCAGCAGTGTGGAGACAGGGGGAACTGAAGCTTTCTTT
>TRBJ2-7|NA|TRBD2|TRBV5-4
CASSSGLANEQYF
TGTGCCAGCAGCTCGGGACTAGCGAACGAGCAGTACTTC
>TRBJ2-2|NA|TRBD2|TRBV6-1
CASRAGTSTGELFF
TGTGCCAGCAGGGCCGGGACTAGCACCGGGGAGCTGTTTTTT
>TRBJ2-7|NA|TRBD2|TRBV19
CASRLAGGPYEQYF
TGTGCCAGTAGACTAGCGGGAGGGCCCTACGAGCAGTACTTC
>TRBJ1-5|once|NA|TRBV7-9
CSSSLSVAQPQHF
TGTTCCAGCAGCTTATCTGTGGCTCAGCCCCAGCATTTT
>TRBJ2-7|NA|TRBD1|TRBV7-9
CATSTGGPYEQYF
TGTGCCACCTCTACAGGGGGTCCCTACGAGCAGTACTTC
>TRBJ1-1|NA|NA|TRBV14
CASSQSLNTEAFF
TGTGCCAGCAGCCAATCGTTGAACACTGAAGCTTTCTTT
>TRBJ2-7|NA|TRBD1|TRBV15
CATSIETGNEQYF
TGTGCCACCAGCATAGAGACAGGGAACGAGCAGTACTTC
>TRBJ1-1|NA|NA|TRBV29-1
CSVDPGQRNTEAFF
TGCAGCGTTGACCCGGGACAACGAAACACTGAAGCTTTCTTT
>TRBJ1-2|NA|NA|TRBV25-1
CASSDAGGYGYTF
TGTGCCAGCAGTGACGCGGGGGGGTATGGCTACACCTTC
>TRBJ1-5|few|NA|TRBV18
CASSPGQSQYQPQHF
TGTGCCAGCTCGCCAGGACAGAGTCAATATCAGCCCCAGCATTTT
>TRBJ2-5|NA|NA|TRBV5-1
CASSLQAGRSETQYF
TGCGCCAGCAGCTTGCAGGCAGGGCGATCAGAGACCCAGTACTTC
>TRBJ2-1|NA|TRBD2|TRBV6-6
CASTSLEASGSNEQFF
TGTGCCAGCACCTCCCTCGAGGCTAGCGGGAGTAATGAGCAGTTCTTC
>TRBJ1-1|NA|NA|TRBV7-9
CSSSFQGGEIVAFF
TGTTCCAGCAGCTTCCAAGGAGGGGAGATTGTCGCTTTCTTT
>TRBJ1-2|NA|TRBD1|TRBV6-5
CASSPDRGRGGYTF
TGTGCCAGCAGCCCCGACAGGGGGCGAGGTGGCTACACCTTC
>TRBJ2-7|NA|NA|TRBV2
CASSEGAAGPLAEQYF
TGTGCCAGCAGTGAAGGGGCGGCGGGGCCCTTAGCAGAGCAGTACTTC
>TRBJ2-7|NA|NA|TRBV19
CASSSQQSYEQYF
TGTGCCAGTAGCTCACAGCAATCCTACGAGCAGTACTTC
>TRBJ1-3|NA|TRBD1|TRBV5-1
CASSLRWTGDDTIYF
TGCGCCAGCAGCTTGAGGTGGACAGGGGATGACACCATATATTTT
>TRBJ2-1|NA|NA|TRBV18
CASSPITSSYNEQFF
TGTGCCAGCTCACCGATAACTAGCTCCTACAATGAGCAGTTCTTC
>TRBJ2-2|NA|TRBD1|TRBV30
CAWSSGTGRAGELFF
TGTGCCTGGAGTTCCGGGACAGGGAGAGCCGGGGAGCTGTTTTTT
>TRBJ1-3|NA|NA|TRBV25-1
CASSGGQSGNTIYF
TGTGCCAGCAGTGGGGGGCAGTCTGGAAACACCATATATTTT
>TRBJ2-7|NA|NA|TRBV28
CASSHQSGDYEQYF
TGTGCCAGCAGCCATCAGTCGGGGGACTACGAGCAGTACTTC
>TRBJ2-5|NA|TRBD2|TRBV6-5
CASSLSLAGQETQYF
TGTGCCAGCAGCCTCTCGCTAGCGGGGCAAGAGACCCAGTACTTC
>TRBJ2-1|NA|TRBD1|TRBV5-5
CASIRTGGNNEQFF
TGTGCCAGCATCCGGACAGGGGGCAACAATGAGCAGTTCTTC
>TRBJ1-3|NA|TRBD1|TRBV7-2
CASSPRGQKDTIYF
TGTGCCAGCAGCCCCAGGGGGCAGAAAGACACCATATATTTT
>TRBJ2-2|NA|TRBD2|TRBV29-1
CSSLTSGRRGELFF
TGCAGCTCCCTGACTAGCGGGAGGAGGGGGGAGCTGTTTTTT
>TRBJ1-5|NA|TRBD1|TRBV29-1
CSVRLQGGDSNQPQHF
TGCAGCGTCCGTTTACAGGGGGGAGATAGCAATCAGCCCCAGCATTTT
>TRBJ2-6|NA|NA|TRBV2
CASNQGSGRGANVLTF
TGTGCCAGCAACCAGGGGTCGGGTCGAGGGGCCAACGTCCTGACTTTC
>TRBJ1-1|NA|NA|TRBV7-3
CASSPGHLNTEAFF
TGTGCCAGCAGCCCGGGACACCTGAACACTGAAGCTTTCTTT
>TRBJ2-7|NA|NA|TRBV28
CASSLTVYSYEQYF
TGTGCCAGCAGTTTAACAGTATACTCGTACGAGCAGTACTTC
>TRBJ1-3|NA|TRBD1|TRBV6-6
CASSSTGGSGNTIYF
TGTGCCAGCAGTTCCACAGGGGGTTCCGGAAACACCATATATTTT